This entry lists 19 T cell receptor beta chains sequenced from one sample in a study of type 1 regulatory T cells. TCRdb re-called the reads through MiXCR, storing one row per CDR3 protein. The data contain approximately 14,000 distinct CDR3 sequences, 12% to 15% of them seen just once; the ten biggest clones take up roughly 14%. For these TCRs, the target antigens are not known. Sequenced input: cultured T cells, either the whole culture or a sorted T cell fraction (not recorded which). The origin of the receptors is a human donor in good health.

This clonotype was seen a handful of times. The chain recombines TRBV6-1 with TRBJ2-1; D possibly corresponds to TRBD1 (7 bases). The CDR3 runs 15 residues. Trimming shortened V by 5 bases and J by 4 bases, and 15 bases separated the two germline ends. Germline V CDR1 and CDR2: MNHNS, SASEGT. The CDR3 here is CASSSQGGLYNEQFF. The DNA for the CDR3 is TGTGCCAGCAGTTCCCAGGGGGGACTTTACAATGAGCAGTTCTTC.

This clonotype was found many times. The chain links TRBV28 to TRBJ2-4, with 7 bases that match TRBD1. The junction had 0 bases not matched to a gene; V was cut back by 0 bases and J by 1 base. Per the germline V gene, CDR1 is MDHEN and CDR2 is SYDVKM. CDR3 size: 15 residues. CDR3 region: CASSLWDRAKNIQYF. DNA of the CDR3: TGTGCCAGCAGTTTATGGGACAGGGCCAAAAACATTCAGTACTTC.

This clonotype is deemed medium-sized. The CDR3 nucleotides are TGTGCCAGCAGCGACGGTCATCAGCCCCAGCATTTT. Its protein is CASSDGHQPQHF. V gene TRBV12-3 or TRBV12-4 combines with J gene TRBJ1-5, with no clear D. The CDR3 totals 12 residues. Trimming removed 6 bases at V and 5 bases at J, with 8 bases between.

The table lists this clonotype with a few counts. V and J are TRBV5-1 and TRBJ1-1; tentatively, D is TRBD1 (6 bases). Germline V gives CDR1 SGHRS, CDR2 YFSETQ. This CDR3 has 13 amino acids. With 3 bases removed from V and 7 bases from J, the gap between germline ends came to 13 bases. CDR3 nucleotides: TGCGCCAGCAGCTCCCATGAACAGGGTGAAGCTTTCTTT. This codes for CASSSHEQGEAFF.

Sample share makes this clonotype large. The CDR3 DNA follows: TGCAGCGCGGGACAGGGGAACTATGGCTACACCTTC. Its protein is CSAGQGNYGYTF. The rearrangement links TRBV29-1 to TRBJ1-2; 10 nucleotides agree with TRBD1. CDR3 size: 12 residues. CDR1 SQVTM and CDR2 ANQGSEA come from the germline V gene. The trim removed 7 bases at V and 2 bases at J, leaving 1 base unmatched.

This clonotype was counted at least ten times. The chain carries TRBV5-1 and TRBJ2-7, with D hard to call. Germline V gene sequence: CDR1 SGHRS, CDR2 YFSETQ. The V and J ends lost 5 bases and 7 bases respectively, with 16 bases between them. The CDR3 length is 13 residues. CDR3 DNA: TGCGCCAGCAGAAATCAGCCGGATTTTGAGCAGTACTTC. Its protein product is CASRNQPDFEQYF.

This chain connects TRBV5-1 to TRBJ1-4; D not resolved. Germline values: CDR1 SGHRS, CDR2 YFSETQ. V lost 4 bases and J lost 0, with 10 bases in between. The CDR3 has 15 amino acids. The CDR3 region is CASSVRPATNEKLFF. In nucleotides, the CDR3 is TGCGCCAGCAGCGTGCGACCCGCAACTAATGAAAAACTGTTTTTT.

By its share, this clonotype is medium-sized (0.01 to 0.1%). The chain is built from TRBV18 and TRBJ1-1; perhaps TRBD1 as D (5 bases). V was shortened by 4 bases and J by 0 bases, with 12 bases between the two germline ends. The CDR3 has 15 amino acids. Per the germline V gene, CDR1 is KGHSH and CDR2 is LQKENI. CDR3 DNA: TGTGCCAGCTCACGCCTTCAGGGATTGAACACTGAAGCTTTCTTT. Residues: CASSRLQGLNTEAFF. Using reference TRBV18 and TRBJ1-1 for the parts outside the CDR3, the full variable domain is NAGVMQNPRHLVRRRGQEARLRCSPMKGHSHVYWYRQLPEEGLKFMVYLQKENIIDESGMPKERFSAEFPKEGPSILRIQQVVRGDSAAYFCASSRLQGLNTEAFFGQGTRLTVV.

The table lists this clonotype with many counts. The gene calls are TRBV19 and TRBJ2-5, with TRBD2 matching 12 bases. This CDR3 spans 15 amino acids. Germline lookup yields CDR1 LNHDA and CDR2 SQIVND (reference sequence). V was clipped by 4 bases and J by 2 bases; unmatched bases: 2. CDR3 loop: CASSTTSGSQETQYF. CDR3 sequence (DNA): TGTGCCAGTAGTACGACTAGCGGGAGTCAAGAGACCCAGTACTTC.

This clonotype was detected ten times or more. This chain links TRBV19 with TRBJ1-5; D gene ambiguous. The CDR3 covers 15 residues. V dropped 4 bases and J dropped 0 bases, with 10 bases sitting between them. Per germline, CDR1 LNHDA and CDR2 SQIVND (reference sequence). CDR3 DNA: TGTGCCAGTAGTAGTGGGCGGTATAGCAATCAGCCCCAGCATTTT. Translation gives CASSSGRYSNQPQHF.

V is TRBV6-1 and J is TRBJ2-5; 8 nucleotides align to TRBD2. Trimming took 6 bases from V and 2 from J; bases not matched to a gene: 2. Germline values: CDR1 MNHNS, CDR2 SASEGT. The CDR3 totals 13 residues. CDR3 region: CASRIAGQETQYF. As DNA, the CDR3 is TGTGCCAGCAGGATAGCGGGGCAAGAGACCCAGTACTTC.

The sample holds many counts of this clonotype. This rearrangement joins TRBV6-5 to TRBJ2-2; maybe TRBD2 (6 bases). Germline-derived CDR1 and CDR2 are MNHEY and SVGAGI. The CDR3 runs to 15 residues. With 9 bases removed from V and 2 bases from J, the gap between germline ends came to 16 bases. CDR3 protein: CASKYSGANTGELFF. CDR3 DNA sequence: TGTGCCAGTAAATATAGCGGAGCCAACACCGGGGAGCTGTTTTTT.

This clonotype was detected many times. This sequence joins TRBV7-2 and TRBJ2-5; 9 bases are a match to TRBD2. Germline values: CDR1 SGHTA, CDR2 FQGNSA. This CDR3 spans 15 amino acids. Unmatched junction bases numbered 6, after V lost 5 bases and J lost 2 bases. The CDR3 DNA sequence: TGTGCCAGCAGCGCCCAACTAGCGGGTCAAGAGACCCAGTACTTC. Translating gives CASSAQLAGQETQYF.

This clonotype has ten or more counts. The genes are TRBV7-9 and TRBJ1-2; maybe TRBD1 (6 bases). This CDR3 is 16 amino acids long. CDR1 SEHNR and CDR2 FQNEAQ come from the germline V gene (reference sequence). The V end lost 4 bases, the J end lost 8 bases, and 23 bases lay between the germline ends. This chain's CDR3 is CASSYGAQGTFKGYTF. The CDR3 bases are TGTGCCAGCAGCTATGGAGCCCAGGGGACATTTAAGGGCTACACCTTC.

This clonotype has only a few counts. The CDR3 bases are TGTGCCAGCAGTTTAGAGACCCAGTACTTC. Protein: CASSLETQYF. This chain joins TRBV12-3 or TRBV12-4 and TRBJ2-5; D uncertain. V dropped 1 base and J dropped 6 bases, with 0 bases sitting between them. This CDR3 comprises 10 residues.

This chain connects TRBV6-5 to TRBJ2-7; tentatively, D is TRBD1 or TRBD2 (5 bases each). V lost 5 bases, J lost 2 bases, and 13 bases lay in between. Germline CDR1 MNHEY, CDR2 SVGAGI. This CDR3 has 14 residues. The CDR3 coding sequence is TGTGCCAGCAGTGGGACCCCCGGGACCTACGAGCAGTACTTC. This sequence encodes CASSGTPGTYEQYF.

This clonotype appeared many times. The chain uses TRBV5-1 and TRBJ2-3; D could derive from TRBD1 or TRBD2 (5 bases each). This CDR3 has 16 residues. The ends were cut back, 0 bases at V and 3 bases at J, with 14 bases in the middle. The V gene's germline CDR1 is SGHRS and CDR2 YFSETQ. The DNA for the CDR3 is TGCGCCAGCAGCTTGGAGAGGGGAGTCCGTACAGATACGCAGTATTTT. Protein: CASSLERGVRTDTQYF.

This clonotype was seen repeatedly, ten times or more. The chain couples TRBV20-1 to TRBJ2-7; TRBD1 matches 9 bases. Germline V lookup: CDR1 DFQATT, CDR2 SNEGSKA (reference sequence). The CDR3 is 14 residues long. V lost 3 bases to trimming and J lost 6 bases; unmatched junction nucleotides: 9. The CDR3 DNA is TGCAGTGCTAGGAGAACAGGGGGCCTGGGCGAGCAGTACTTC. This encodes CSARRTGGLGEQYF.

This clonotype is categorized as medium-sized. This chain joins TRBV5-4 and TRBJ2-1; 15 nucleotides align to TRBD2. The CDR3 totals 15 residues. After removal of 4 bases from V and 10 bases from J, the junction contained 6 bases not matched to a gene. The germline V gene encodes CDR1 SGHNT and CDR2 YYREEE (reference sequence). Written as DNA, the CDR3 is TGTGCCAGCAGCCTCGGACTAGCGGGAGGGAACGAGCAGTTCTTC. Protein product: CASSLGLAGGNEQFF.